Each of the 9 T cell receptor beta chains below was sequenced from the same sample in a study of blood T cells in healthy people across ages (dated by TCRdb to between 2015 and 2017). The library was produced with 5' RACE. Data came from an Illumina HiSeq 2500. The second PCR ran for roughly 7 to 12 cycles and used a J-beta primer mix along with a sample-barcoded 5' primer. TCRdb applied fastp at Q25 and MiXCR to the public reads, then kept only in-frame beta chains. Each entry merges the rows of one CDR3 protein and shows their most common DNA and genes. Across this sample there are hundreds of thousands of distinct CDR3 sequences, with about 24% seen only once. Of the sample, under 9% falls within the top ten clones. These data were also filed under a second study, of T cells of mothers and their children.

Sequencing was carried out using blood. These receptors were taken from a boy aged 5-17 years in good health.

The CDR3 loop is CASSLGFMQTASLEQYF. DNA of the CDR3: TGTGCCAGCAGTTTGGGGTTCATGCAGACTGCATCGTTAGAGCAGTACTTC. This chain links TRBV12-3 or TRBV12-4 with TRBJ2-5; D unclear. The CDR3 runs to 17 residues. V lost 3 bases and J 11 bases, leaving 28 bases between the germline ends.

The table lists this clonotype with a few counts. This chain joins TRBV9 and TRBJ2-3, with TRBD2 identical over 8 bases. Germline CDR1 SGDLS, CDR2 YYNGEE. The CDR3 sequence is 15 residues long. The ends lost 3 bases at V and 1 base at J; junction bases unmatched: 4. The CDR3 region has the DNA TGTGCCAGCAGCGCCCAAGCGGGGGGCACAGATACGCAGTATTTT. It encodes CASSAQAGGTDTQYF. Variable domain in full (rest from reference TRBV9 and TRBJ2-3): DSGVTQTPKHLITATGQRVTLRCSPRSGDLSVYWYQQSLDQGLQFLIQYYNGEERAKGNILERFSAQQFPDLHSELNLSSLELGDSALYFCASSAQAGGTDTQYFGPGTRLTVL.

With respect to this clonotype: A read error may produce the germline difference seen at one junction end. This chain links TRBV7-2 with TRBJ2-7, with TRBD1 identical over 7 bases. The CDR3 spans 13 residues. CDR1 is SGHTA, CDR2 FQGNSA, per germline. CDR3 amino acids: CASSSTSTGQPTF. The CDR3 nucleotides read TGTGCCAGCAGCTCTACCTCGACAGGGCAGCCAACCTTC.

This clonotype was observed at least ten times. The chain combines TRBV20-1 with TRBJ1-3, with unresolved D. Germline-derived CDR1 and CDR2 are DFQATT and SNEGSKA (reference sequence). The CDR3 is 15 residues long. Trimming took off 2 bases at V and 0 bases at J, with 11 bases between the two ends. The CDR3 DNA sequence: TGCAGTGCTAGACCGCTCCGGAACTCTGGAAACACCATATATTTT. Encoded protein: CSARPLRNSGNTIYF.

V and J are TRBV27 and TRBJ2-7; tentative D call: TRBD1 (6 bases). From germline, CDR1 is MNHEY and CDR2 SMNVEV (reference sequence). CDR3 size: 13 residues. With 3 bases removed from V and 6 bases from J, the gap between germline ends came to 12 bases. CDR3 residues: CASSFRTGSEQYF. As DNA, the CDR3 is TGTGCCAGCAGTTTCCGTACAGGGAGCGAGCAGTACTTC.

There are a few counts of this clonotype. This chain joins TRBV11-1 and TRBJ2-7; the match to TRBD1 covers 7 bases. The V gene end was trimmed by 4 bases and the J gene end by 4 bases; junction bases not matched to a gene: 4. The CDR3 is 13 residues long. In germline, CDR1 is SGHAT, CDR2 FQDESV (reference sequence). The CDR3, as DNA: TGTGCCAGCAGCTGGGGACAGTTATACGAGCAGTACTTC. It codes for CASSWGQLYEQYF.

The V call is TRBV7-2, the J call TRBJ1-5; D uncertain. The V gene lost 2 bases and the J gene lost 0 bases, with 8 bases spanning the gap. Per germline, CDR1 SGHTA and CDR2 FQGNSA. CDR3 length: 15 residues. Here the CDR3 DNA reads TGTGCCAGCAGCTTAAGGTCGAATAGCAATCAGCCCCAGCATTTT. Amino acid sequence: CASSLRSNSNQPQHF.

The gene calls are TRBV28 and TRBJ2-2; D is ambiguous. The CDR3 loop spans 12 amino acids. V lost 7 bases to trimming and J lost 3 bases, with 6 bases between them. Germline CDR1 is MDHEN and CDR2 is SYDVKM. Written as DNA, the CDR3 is TGTGCCAGCATGGGGTACACCGGGGAGCTGTTTTTT. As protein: CASMGYTGELFF. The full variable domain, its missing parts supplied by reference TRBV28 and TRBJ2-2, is DVKVTQSSRYLVKRTGEKVFLECVQDMDHENMFWYRQDPGLGLRLIYFSYDVKMKEKGDIPEGYSVSREKKERFSLILESASTNQTSMYLCASMGYTGELFFGEGSRLTVL.

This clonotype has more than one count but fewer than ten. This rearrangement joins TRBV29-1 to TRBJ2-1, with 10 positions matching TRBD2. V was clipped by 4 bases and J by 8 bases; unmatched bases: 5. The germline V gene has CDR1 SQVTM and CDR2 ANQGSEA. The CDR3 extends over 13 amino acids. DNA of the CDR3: TGCAGCGTTGTCCTAGCGGGAGAGGATGAGCAGTTCTTC. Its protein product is CSVVLAGEDEQFF.